This T cell receptor (beta chain) was recorded in a study of T cells in Graves' hyperthyroidism and ophthalmopathy. Study at large: Upon initial diagnosis and before any treatment, peripheral blood was collected.

Many counts were recorded for this clonotype. What it recognizes is unknown. CDR1 is SGHVS, CDR2 FQNEAQ, per germline. V shed 2 bases and J shed 4 bases, with 14 bases lying between them. The length of the CDR3 is 15 residues. Uncontrolled infection, other autoimmune disease, pregnancy or lactation disqualified patients from enrolment. General study results and limits: The model foresaw ophthalmopathy a median 6.5 months prior to onset. Blood also showed most of the thyroid clonotypes that were expanded above 0.001.

What was amplified from RNA transcripts were TCR beta CDR3 regions. First-round RT-PCR of the TCR CDR3 relied on the HTBI primer set. A single record per CDR3 protein comes from TCRdb applying MiXCR to the multiplex PCR reads. In the table there are around 270,000 distinct CDR3 sequences, approximately 18% of which are singletons. V is TRBV7-8 and J is TRBJ1-1; D may be TRBD1 (5 bases). The receptor was isolated from a man aged 50-60 years with Graves' ophthalmopathy. The specimen was blood. The CDR3 region has the DNA TGTGCCAGCAGCTTATCCTGGGCGGGGGGCACTGAAGCTTTCTTT. Translation gives CASSLSWAGGTEAFF.